Given below is one T cell receptor (beta chain) in context. This clone was seen only once. Its antigen remains undetermined. No per-base quality is available; no much larger clone lies one base away. V is cut by 8 bases and J by 1 base, and the space between the germline ends is 9 bases. As encoded in the germline V gene, CDR1 is SGHNT while CDR2 is YENEEA. Including the terminal cysteine and phenylalanine, the CDR3 comprises 12 residues. Only the CDR3 portion is preserved as DNA: 36 bases, with reading frame beginning at the first base. TCRbeta CDR3 regions were amplified from genomic DNA using the immunoSEQ Assay, a bias-controlled multiplex PCR. From the authors' description of their analysis: The number of nucleated cells in each sample was estimated by amplification of reference gene primers within the assay. To quantify the absolute abundance of each unique TCRbeta CDR3 rearrangement, sequence reads were collapsed and filtered. For each sample, productive Simpson clonality was calculated as the square root of Simpson's diversity index across productive rearrangements. What TCRdb holds here is the immuneACCESS table cut down to in-frame rearrangements. Part of the clones is not present; checked against another copy, under half of the missing clones reflect an unresolved V gene, and the others are unexplained. The V and J calls and clone size come from that table; D and trimming were worked out from the DNA. The sample table records tens of thousands of clones; around 80% of these occur just once. The ten largest account for less than 9% of the sample.

This record comes from a study of blood T cell repertoires in COVID-19 (dated by TCRdb to about 2020). In the study overall: Collaborator samples came from the United States, Italy and Spain and covered acute and convalescent phases of COVID-19. The material from the prospective study consisted of cDNA or gDNA derived from T cells, B-cell-depleted T cells, or PBMCs. Subjects who had been exposed to COVID-19, were actively infected with it, or had recovered from it provided the deeply sampled blood TCRbeta repertoires that made up the dataset. The repertoires were released in a freely available public database meant as a resource for research on the immune response to SARS-CoV-2. Samples came from the ongoing ImmuneRACE study (first 160 participants) plus 1,254 subjects from 6 global collaborators. Nearly every sample came with metadata listing a de-identified subject ID, COVID-19 status, age in years and sex. Where available, HLA class I and class II types were taken from metadata supplied by the sample provider and were not determined by assay-based typing. Overall results and qualifications from the work: The amount of clinical and demographic metadata varied by source and participant and was provided uncurated.

The collaborating institutions used their own protocols to collect whole blood in K2EDTA tubes. Collaborator samples were shipped for TCRbeta analysis as frozen whole blood, isolated PBMCs, or DNA extracted from either sample type. The rearranged segments are TRBV11-3 and TRBJ2-7; no D gene is confidently identified. The TCR originated in a man in his fifties with active or convalescent COVID-19. What was sequenced was peripheral blood. The CDR3 reads as follows: CASGLNSYEQYF. The DNA reads as follows: TGTGCCAGCGGCCTCAATTCCTACGAGCAGTACTTC.